Each of the 26 T cell receptor beta chains below was sequenced from the same sample in a study of shared clonotypes between healthy human individuals. Clones were read by immunoSEQ multiplex PCR, and TCRdb kept only the in-frame ones, dropping some. Counted here are over a million clones, roughly 97% occurring once; the ten biggest clones make up over 1%. The specimen was naive CD4+ T cells sorted from blood. Subset of the sample: CD45RA+ positively selected. These receptors came from a man aged 30 to 39 in good health.

The V gene is TRBV7-3, the J gene TRBJ2-7; 14 nucleotides line up with TRBD2. CDR1 and CDR2 from the germline V gene are SGHTA and FQGTGA. V lost 0 bases and J lost 6; bases outside the gene matches: 4. The CDR3 runs to 16 residues. The CDR3 spells CASSLTGTSGSSEQYF. In nucleotides, the CDR3 is TGTGCCAGCAGCTTAACGGGGACTAGCGGGAGTTCCGAGCAGTACTTC.

Concerning this clone itself: Distinct nucleotide sequences in the sample also encode this CDR3. The rearrangement links TRBV6-6 to TRBJ2-7; D remains ambiguous. Germline loops: CDR1 MNHNY, CDR2 SVGAGI (reference sequence). The CDR3 runs 11 residues. The ends were cut back, 3 bases at V and 3 bases at J, with 3 bases in the middle. The CDR3 sequence is CASSYLYEQYF. The CDR3 DNA sequence: TGTGCCAGCAGTTATCTCTACGAGCAGTACTTC.

J is TRBJ2-2 and V is TRBV10-3; D gene uncertain. The CDR3 spans 14 residues. V dropped 11 bases and J dropped 3 bases, with 16 bases sitting between them. Germline V gene lookup returns CDR1 ENHRY and CDR2 SYGVKD. CDR3 DNA sequence: TGTGCCGCGCTGGCTAGATCCTACACCGGGGAGCTGTTTTTT. It codes for CAALARSYTGELFF.

This rearrangement joins TRBV11-2 to TRBJ2-7, with TRBD1 matching over 8 bases. V trimming: 1 base; J trimming: 3 bases; junction bases outside the gene matches: 14. The CDR3 covers 18 residues. Germline assignment: CDR1 SGHAT and CDR2 FQNNGV. DNA of the CDR3: TGTGCCAGCAGCTTAGTCAGGGGGCCAGGGCGCCTCCTCTACGAGCAGTACTTC. Protein: CASSLVRGPGRLLYEQYF. The full variable domain, with the rest looked up from reference TRBV11-2 and TRBJ2-7, is EAGVAQSPRYKIIEKRQSVAFWCNPISGHATLYWYQQILGQGPKLLIQFQNNGVVDDSQLPKDRFSAERLKGVDSTLKIQPAKLEDSAVYLCASSLVRGPGRLLYEQYFGPGTRLTVT.

This rearrangement joins TRBV10-3 to TRBJ2-3, with D maybe TRBD2 (5 bases). This CDR3 has 15 amino acids. The V end was cut by 2 bases, the J end by 3 bases, with 12 bases between. Germline V CDR1 and CDR2: ENHRY, SYGVKD. The chain's CDR3 is CAISERAGGTDTQYF. Written as DNA, the CDR3 is TGTGCCATCAGTGAGAGAGCAGGCGGGACAGATACGCAGTATTTT.

This sequence joins TRBV2 and TRBJ2-1; 15 bases are a match to TRBD2. With V trimmed by 7 bases and J by 7 bases, 17 bases remained unmatched. CDR1 SNHLY and CDR2 FYNNEI come from the germline V gene. The CDR3 consists of 19 residues. The CDR3 spells CASKLRTSGRVGTLNEQFF. CDR3 sequence (DNA): TGTGCCAGCAAGTTAAGGACTAGCGGGAGGGTTGGTACCCTTAATGAGCAGTTCTTC.

This chain uses TRBV11-2 with TRBJ1-2, with 8 bases identical to TRBD1. V shed 4 bases, J shed 5 bases, and the junction held 3 bases outside the gene matches. Germline-derived CDR1 and CDR2 are SGHAT and FQNNGV. The CDR3 runs 13 residues. The chain's CDR3 is CASSSDRGYGYTF. CDR3 nucleotide sequence: TGTGCCAGCAGCTCTGACAGGGGTTATGGCTACACCTTC.

This chain's CDR3 is CASSENPGGLSYEQYF. In nucleotides, the CDR3 is TGTGCCAGCAGTGAGAACCCAGGGGGCTTATCCTACGAGCAGTACTTC. The gene calls are TRBV6-1 and TRBJ2-7, with TRBD1 matching 8 bases. CDR1 is MNHNS and CDR2 is SASEGT in the germline V gene. Unmatched junction bases numbered 8, after V lost 3 bases and J lost 1 base. This CDR3 region has 16 residues.

This clone was observed a single time. This chain joins TRBV14 and TRBJ2-5; 7 bases fit TRBD1. The CDR3 contains 16 residues. The V segment lost 4 bases and the J segment 6 bases; nucleotides outside the gene matches: 14. Germline V lookup: CDR1 SGHDN, CDR2 FVKESK. CDR3: CASSPRPGTVGQTQYF. DNA of the CDR3: TGTGCCAGCAGCCCCCGACCGGGGACAGTAGGACAGACCCAGTACTTC. The entire variable domain, with the rest obtained from reference TRBV14 and TRBJ2-5, is as follows: EAGVTQFPSHSVIEKGQTVTLRCDPISGHDNLYWYRRVMGKEIKFLLHFVKESKQDESGMPNNRFLAERTGGTYSTLKVQPAELEDSGVYFCASSPRPGTVGQTQYFGPGTRLLVL.

The chain combines TRBV28 with TRBJ2-7, with TRBD1 matching 10 bases. Germline V gene data show CDR1 as MDHEN and CDR2 as SYDVKM. The CDR3 extends over 15 amino acids. The J segment lost 4 bases and the V segment lost 5 bases, leaving 8 bases of the junction unmatched. The CDR3 DNA reads as TGTGCCAGCAGTCCTCCGGGACAGGGGTTTTACGAGCAGTACTTC. Amino acid sequence: CASSPPGQGFYEQYF.

V gene TRBV5-1 combines with J gene TRBJ1-4; no firm D call. Trimming stripped 3 bases from V and 5 bases from J, with 11 bases between. The CDR3 covers 14 residues. Germline V gene data show CDR1 as SGHRS and CDR2 as YFSETQ. The CDR3 loop is CASSSPYENEKLFF. The CDR3 DNA sequence: TGCGCCAGCAGCTCTCCGTACGAAAATGAAAAACTGTTTTTT.

The V gene is TRBV5-4, the J gene TRBJ2-7, with TRBD2 matching over 10 bases. The CDR3 has 15 amino acids. From germline, CDR1 is SGHNT and CDR2 YYREEE (reference sequence). Trimming at V came to 2 bases and at J to 1 base, leaving 3 bases not matched to a gene. The CDR3: CASSFLAGDSYEQYF. CDR3 nucleotide sequence: TGTGCCAGCAGCTTTCTAGCGGGAGATTCCTACGAGCAGTACTTC. Supplemented by reference TRBV5-4 and TRBJ2-7, the full variable domain reads ETGVTQSPTHLIKTRGQQVTLRCSSQSGHNTVSWYQQALGQGPQFIFQYYREEENGRGNFPPRFSGLQFPNYSSELNVNALELDDSALYLCASSFLAGDSYEQYFGPGTRLTVT.

The chain has TRBV6-6 and TRBJ1-5, with D unresolved. CDR1 and CDR2 from the germline V gene are MNHNY and SVGAGI (reference sequence). With 2 bases removed from V and 0 bases from J, the gap between germline ends came to 5 bases. The CDR3 sequence is 14 residues long. CDR3 in DNA: TGTGCCAGCAGTTACATGAGTAGCAATCAGCCCCAGCATTTT. It yields the protein CASSYMSSNQPQHF.

The J gene is TRBJ1-4, the V gene TRBV30; D remains ambiguous. Germline CDR1 and CDR2: GTSNPN and SVGIG (reference sequence). This CDR3 contains 12 residues. The germline V and J ends were trimmed by 2 bases and 6 bases, with 7 bases remaining between them. CDR3 coding DNA: TGTGCCTGGAGTCTTAGGGATGAAAAACTGTTTTTT. Translation: CAWSLRDEKLFF.

The genes are TRBV18 and TRBJ2-7, with 10 nucleotides matching TRBD1. The germline V gene has CDR1 KGHSH and CDR2 LQKENI. V gave up 5 bases and J gave up 2 bases; unmatched junction bases: 6. The CDR3 runs 15 residues. CDR3 DNA: TGTGCCAGCTCAACGGGACAGGGGCTAACCTACGAGCAGTACTTC. It yields the protein CASSTGQGLTYEQYF. The whole variable domain, filled in from reference TRBV18 and TRBJ2-7, reads NAGVMQNPRHLVRRRGQEARLRCSPMKGHSHVYWYRQLPEEGLKFMVYLQKENIIDESGMPKERFSAEFPKEGPSILRIQQVVRGDSAAYFCASSTGQGLTYEQYFGPGTRLTVT.

The chain combines TRBV6-1 with TRBJ1-5; the D gene is possibly TRBD1 (6 bases). CDR1 is MNHNS and CDR2 is SASEGT in the germline V gene. The V end lost 0 bases, the J end lost 2 bases, and 14 bases lay between the germline ends. This CDR3 is 17 amino acids long. The CDR3 region is CASSEAPGHPRNQPQHF. The CDR3 DNA reads TGTGCCAGCAGTGAAGCCCCGGGACACCCCCGCAATCAGCCCCAGCATTTT.

This chain uses TRBV6-6 with TRBJ2-2, with D perhaps given as TRBD1 or TRBD2 (6 bases each). The CDR3 length is 15 residues. Germline lookup yields CDR1 MNHNY and CDR2 SVGAGI (reference sequence). Deletions cut 4 bases from V and 8 bases from J, with 17 bases between. DNA for the CDR3: TGTGCCAGCAGTTCTGGGGGGCCGGTGTATGGGGAGCTGTTTTTT. Amino acid sequence: CASSSGGPVYGELFF.

The V gene is TRBV6-5, the J gene TRBJ2-3; D gene uncertain. The CDR3 is 12 amino acids. Trimming left V 7 bases short and J 0 bases short, with 5 bases between. The V gene's germline CDR1 is MNHEY and CDR2 SVGAGI. DNA for the CDR3: TGTGCCAGCATTGGGAGCACAGATACGCAGTATTTT. Encoded protein: CASIGSTDTQYF.

Regarding this clone: Other DNA variants within this sample encode the same CDR3. The rearrangement joins TRBV5-1 to TRBJ2-1, with TRBD2 matching 10 bases. Germline V gene sequence: CDR1 SGHRS, CDR2 YFSETQ. V was pared by 2 bases and J by 5 bases, with 4 bases of the junction left unmatched. There are 15 residues in the CDR3. The CDR3 region has the DNA TGCGCCAGCAGCTTACTGGGACTAGCGAACAATGAGCAGTTCTTC. This codes for CASSLLGLANNEQFF.

The CDR3 protein is CASKVVAGSSYEQYF. The CDR3 DNA is TGTGCCAGCAAAGTAGTAGCGGGCAGCTCCTACGAGCAGTACTTC. The chain combines TRBV6-1 with TRBJ2-7; 7 bases fit TRBD2. From germline, CDR1 is MNHNS and CDR2 SASEGT. With V trimmed by 7 bases and J by 0 bases, 9 bases remained unmatched. CDR3 length: 15 residues.

About this clone itself: Other nucleotide sequences in the sample specify the same CDR3. V is TRBV7-9 and J is TRBJ2-7, with 7 nucleotides matching TRBD1. Germline lookup yields CDR1 SEHNR and CDR2 FQNEAQ (reference sequence). J gave up 3 bases and V 3 bases, and 5 bases lay outside the gene matches. The CDR3 sequence is 14 residues long. The CDR3 is CASSFDRDSYEQYF. The CDR3, as DNA: TGTGCCAGCAGCTTCGACCGGGACAGCTACGAGCAGTACTTC.

This clone was detected only a few times. One junction end disagrees with the germline gene, perhaps due to a read error. The rearrangement joins TRBV7-7 to TRBJ2-2, with TRBD2 matching 12 bases. This CDR3 is built from 18 residues. Germline V CDR1 and CDR2: SSHAT, FNYEAQ (reference sequence). The CDR3 sequence: CASSLVLAGGPNTGELFF. The CDR3, as DNA: TGTGCTAGCAGCTTAGTACTAGCGGGGGGACCGAACACCGGGGAGCTGTTTTTT. Variable domain in full (rest from reference TRBV7-7 and TRBJ2-2): GAGVSQSPRYKVTKRGQDVTLRCDPISSHATLYWYQQALGQGPEFLTYFNYEAQPDKSGLPSDRFSAERPEGSISTLTIQRTEQRDSAMYRCASSLVLAGGPNTGELFFGEGSRLTVL.

A note on this clone: This CDR3 is also generated by other DNA sequences in the sample. The chain combines TRBV5-1 with TRBJ1-1, with D perhaps TRBD1 (5 bases). The CDR3 has 13 residues. Germline CDR1 reads SGHRS; CDR2 reads YFSETQ. The V gene lost 4 bases and the J gene lost 4 bases, with 11 bases spanning the gap. CDR3 amino acids: CASSRTGGTEAFF. CDR3 DNA sequence: TGCGCCAGCAGCAGAACTGGGGGCACTGAAGCTTTCTTT.

The chain is built from TRBV2 and TRBJ1-2; D is possibly TRBD1 (6 bases). CDR3 length: 14 residues. Germline V gene lookup returns CDR1 SNHLY and CDR2 FYNNEI. V was clipped by 5 bases and J by 6 bases, with 16 bases between them. The CDR3 DNA sequence: TGTGCCAGCAGTCGCAATACAGGGAAGGATGGCTACACCTTC. This gives the protein CASSRNTGKDGYTF.

This rearrangement joins TRBV5-1 to TRBJ2-1; TRBD2 agrees at 12 bases. The V gene's germline CDR1 is SGHRS and CDR2 YFSETQ. This CDR3 is 16 amino acids long. Trimming at V came to 0 bases and at J to 8 bases, leaving 6 bases not matched to a gene. The CDR3 region is CASSLAVTSGSDEQFF. For the CDR3, the DNA is TGCGCCAGCAGCTTGGCAGTGACTAGCGGGAGTGATGAGCAGTTCTTC.

This clone was seen just once. This rearrangement joins TRBV29-1 to TRBJ2-5; no firm D call. The CDR3 totals 13 residues. The V gene lost 4 bases and the J gene lost 5 bases, with 14 bases spanning the gap. Germline loops: CDR1 SQVTM, CDR2 ANQGSEA. The CDR3 DNA reads as TGCAGCGTTGGCTCTAGATTGACGGAGACCCAGTACTTC. This gives the protein CSVGSRLTETQYF.